This T cell receptor beta chain appears in the sequencing data of a study of blood T cell repertoires in COVID-19. Looking at the study overall: COVID-19 samples from acute and convalescent phases originated in the United States, Italy and Spain.

Per the original methods: For nucleated cells, counts were estimated from reference gene primer amplification. Sequencing used immunoSEQ multiplex PCR; TCRdb keeps in-frame clones, though not all of them. That table gives V, J and clone size, and the DNA gave D and trimming. The table has about 180,000 clones, 86% seen once. The germline CDR1 and CDR2 sequences are SEHNR and FQNEAQ (reference sequence). With 6 bases clipped from V and 4 bases from J, the junction kept 8 bases outside the gene matches. There are 14 residues in the CDR3. The V and J genes are TRBV7-9 and TRBJ1-2; 7 bases map to TRBD1. The sequence was collected from a woman in her twenties or thirties with active or convalescent COVID-19. The sample taken for sequencing was peripheral blood. The DNA for the CDR3 is TGTGCCAGCAGGCCGACAGGGTCTGGCTATGGCTACACCTTC. Translated, it gives CASRPTGSGYGYTF.